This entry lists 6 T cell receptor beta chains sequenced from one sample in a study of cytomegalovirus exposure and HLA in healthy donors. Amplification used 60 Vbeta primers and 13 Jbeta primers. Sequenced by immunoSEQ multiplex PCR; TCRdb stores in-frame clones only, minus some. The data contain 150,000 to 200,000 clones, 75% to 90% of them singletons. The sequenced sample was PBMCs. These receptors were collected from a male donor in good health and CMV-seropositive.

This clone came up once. CDR3 nucleotides: TGCGCCAGCAGCTTGCCACTTGACACCGGGGAGCTGTTTTTT. Its protein product is CASSLPLDTGELFF. The chain uses TRBV5-1 and TRBJ2-2, with D unresolved. The germline gives CDR1 SGHRS, CDR2 YFSETQ. The CDR3 is 14 amino acids. Trimming took 1 base from V and 3 from J, leaving 7 bases between them.

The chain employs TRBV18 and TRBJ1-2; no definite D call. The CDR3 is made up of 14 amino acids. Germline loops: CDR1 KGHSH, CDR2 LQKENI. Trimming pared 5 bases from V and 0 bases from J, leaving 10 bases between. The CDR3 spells CASSVQRANYGYTF. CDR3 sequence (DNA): TGTGCCAGCTCAGTACAGAGAGCTAACTATGGCTACACCTTC.

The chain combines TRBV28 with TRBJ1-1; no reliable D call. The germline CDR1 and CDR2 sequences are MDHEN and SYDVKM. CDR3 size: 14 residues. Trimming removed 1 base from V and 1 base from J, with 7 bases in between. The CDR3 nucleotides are TGTGCCAGCAGTTTATCAGCGGGGAACACTGAAGCTTTCTTT. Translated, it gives CASSLSAGNTEAFF.

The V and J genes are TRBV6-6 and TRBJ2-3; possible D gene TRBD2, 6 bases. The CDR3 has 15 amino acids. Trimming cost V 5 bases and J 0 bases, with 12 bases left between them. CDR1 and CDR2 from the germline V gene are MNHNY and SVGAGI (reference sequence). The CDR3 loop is CASSLGTASTDTQYF. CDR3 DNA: TGTGCCAGCAGTCTAGGGACTGCTAGCACAGATACGCAGTATTTT.

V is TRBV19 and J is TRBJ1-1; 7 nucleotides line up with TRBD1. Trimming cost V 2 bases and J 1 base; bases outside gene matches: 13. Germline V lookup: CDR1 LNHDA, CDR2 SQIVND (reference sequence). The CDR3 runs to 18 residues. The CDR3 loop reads CASSIRGQTSLTNTEAFF. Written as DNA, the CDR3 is TGTGCCAGTAGTATAAGGGGACAGACAAGTTTAACGAACACTGAAGCTTTCTTT.

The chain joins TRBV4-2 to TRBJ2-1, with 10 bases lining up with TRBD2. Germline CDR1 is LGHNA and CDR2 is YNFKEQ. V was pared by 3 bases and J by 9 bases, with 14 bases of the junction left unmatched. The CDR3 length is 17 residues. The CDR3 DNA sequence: TGTGCCAGCAGCCAGGCCCTGACTAGCGGGCTTAAGGGTGAGCAGTTCTTC. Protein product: CASSQALTSGLKGEQFF.